This section outlines one T cell receptor beta chain sequence together with its context. Its specificity is unknown. The data were obtained in a study of cytomegalovirus exposure and HLA in healthy donors. Study-level background: Earlier sequencing of 150 million to 200 million T cells yielded roughly 120 million unique TCR beta sequences. General study results and limits: In a later analysis, TCR beta V- and J-gene trimming was associated with a missense DCLRE1C variant. Using the classifier, cytomegalovirus status was reportedly diagnosed with high specificity and sensitivity. According to the study, around 150 TCR beta chains were cytomegalovirus-associated.

Use of 60 Vbeta and 13 Jbeta primers characterized the PCR. This table comes from immunoSEQ multiplex PCR, and its TCRdb copy is limited to in-frame clones, with some not included. The table lists 210,000 or so clones, 75% to 85% of them singletons, with about 1.4% in the top ten. Germline CDR1 MNHNY, CDR2 SVGAGI (reference sequence). The CDR3 has 15 amino acids. The germline V and J ends were trimmed by 5 bases and 7 bases, with 18 bases remaining between them. V is TRBV6-6 and J is TRBJ2-1, with a possible D match to TRBD2 (5 bases). This TCR derives from a girl aged 5-17 years in good health and CMV-seronegative. The sample comprised PBMCs. CDR3 sequence reads: CASSLLPLGVNEQFF. CDR3 bases: TGTGCCAGCAGTCTCCTCCCGTTGGGAGTTAATGAGCAGTTCTTC.